This T cell receptor (beta chain) was captured in a study of persistence of HIV-infected CD4 T cells (dated by TCRdb to 2018 to 2020). For the study in its entirety: The study isolated CMV- and HIV-1 Gag-responding CD4+ T cells from ART-treated individuals to examine antigen-driven clonal expansion of HIV-1-infected cells. The median time the participants had spent on suppressive ART was 7 to 9 years. Peripheral blood samples of up to about 200 mL were obtained at multiple time points, with the exception of a couple of participants, for whom leukapheresis was performed at a single time point. The clonality of all cells in each sorted population was assessed by TCRbeta sequencing, whereas the clonality of infected cells was assessed by proviral sequencing. For the TCR cluster analysis across participants, 8 or 9 participants were included for CMV and about seven participants for Gag.

Results the study describes overall, beyond this receptor: Only a small number of individuals took part in the study, and only a limited range of antigens was tested. TCRbeta richness in CMV- and Gag-responding cells was significantly lower than in anti-CD3/anti-CD28-responding cells; CMV-responding cells had higher oligoclonality than CD3/CD28-stimulated and Gag-responding cells. Within the same sorted populations, TCR oligoclonality correlated with proviral oligoclonality. Because the TCR analyses were done in bulk, restricting them to just the rare CMV-responding cells that actually carried HIV-1 proviruses was not possible. Enrichment of degenerate expanded CDR3beta sequences was found in antigen-responding cells, suggesting convergent selection of CD4+ responses to CMV and Gag.

In regard to this clone: Its target antigen remains unknown. No qualities accompany the bases; no much larger clone lies one base away.

Reading the label with the study, this specimen's treatment or condition is: suppressive antiretroviral therapy. A pool of overlapping 15-mer peptides from HIV-1 Gag, at around 1.1 ug per peptide per mL, was used to stimulate the cells. Memory populations depleted of antigen-responding cells were obtained by sorting nonresponding CD40L-negative CD69-negative CD45RO-high memory CD4+ T cells. Participants were HIV-1-infected adults who started suppressive ART during chronic infection. For at least 4 years, participants had undetectable plasma HIV-1 RNA, below 50 copies/mL. To be included, participants needed a CD4+ T cell count above 400 cells/uL and a positive CMV serology. Before stimulation, PBMCs were isolated using density centrifugation and depleted of CD8+ T cells. For more than 15 hours, the CD8-depleted PBMCs were stimulated with anti-CD28/CD49d costimulation, a CD40-blocking antibody, and enfuvirtide to prevent new infections. Cell sorting was done on a Beckman Coulter MoFlo Legacy or XDP sorter, and dead cells were excluded with propidium iodide. Genomic DNA was extracted with the QIAamp DNA Mini Kit for samples above one million cells, otherwise with the Quick-DNA Microprep Kit.

From V the trimming removes 5 bases and from J it removes 6 bases, while the gene matches leave 13 bases of the junction unaccounted for. In the germline V gene, CDR1 corresponds to SGHVS and CDR2 to FNYEAQ. Inclusive of the bounding cysteine and phenylalanine, the CDR3 is 16 residues long. Only CDR3 DNA is held: 48 bases, read in frame from base 1. The immunoSEQ hsTCRB assay version 4, run in survey mode, was used to sequence TCRbeta repertoires from genomic DNA. Genomic DNA was diluted to 9 to 10 ng/uL, and up to roughly 1 ug per sample was used for TCRbeta sequencing. Per the source publication's procedure: TCRbeta data were analyzed in ImmunoSeq Analyzer 3.0, with diversity computed on productive nucleotide rearrangements. Lower-bound TCR diversity was estimated with the improved Chao index, and clonality with the Gini coefficient using the Immunarch R package. Different nucleotide rearrangements encoding the same CDR3beta amino acid sequence were counted as distinct clonotypes. TCRbeta sequences significantly enriched in antigen-responding cells relative to anti-CD3/anti-CD28-activated cells were identified by differential abundance analysis. GLIPH2 grouped TCRs by predicted peptide-MHC specificity, both within each participant and across combined participant data sets. As stored in TCRdb, this immuneACCESS dataset retains in-frame rearrangements with V and J assigned. A fraction of the clones does not appear; measured against another copy, unresolved V genes explain less than half of the discrepancy, and the remainder lacks a known reason. V, J and clone size are those of that table, while D and trimming were read from the DNA. The sample table contains under 40,000 clones; only one count was recorded for 65% to 90% of them. The ten largest clones add up to 15% to 20% of the sample.

This TCR was sampled from an adult woman with HIV who was CMV-seropositive. Rearrangement joined TRBV7-6 to TRBJ2-3; a stretch of 8 junction bases matches TRBD1. Sequencing used CD4+ T cells sorted from PBMCs after approximately 20-hour stimulation, obtained from a patient who received antiretroviral therapy. Read against the paper, the sample's cell subset or site label means: CD40L-CD69- CD45RO-high memory CD4 T cells not responding to Gag peptides. The DNA sequence is as follows: TGTGCCAGCAGCCCGCGATTGCCTCAGGGGGCGGATACGCAGTATTTT. This translates into CASSPRLPQGADTQYF.